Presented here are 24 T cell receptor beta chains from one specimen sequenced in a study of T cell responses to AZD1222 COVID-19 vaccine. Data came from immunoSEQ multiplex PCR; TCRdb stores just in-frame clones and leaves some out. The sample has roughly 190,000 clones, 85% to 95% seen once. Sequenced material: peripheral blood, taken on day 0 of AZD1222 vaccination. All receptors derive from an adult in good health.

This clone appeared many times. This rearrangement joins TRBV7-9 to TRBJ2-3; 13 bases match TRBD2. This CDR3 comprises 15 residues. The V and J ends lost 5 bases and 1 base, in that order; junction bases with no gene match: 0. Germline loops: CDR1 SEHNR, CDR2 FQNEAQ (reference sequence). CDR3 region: CASSGTSGGTDTQYF. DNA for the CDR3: TGTGCCAGCAGCGGGACTAGCGGGGGCACAGATACGCAGTATTTT.

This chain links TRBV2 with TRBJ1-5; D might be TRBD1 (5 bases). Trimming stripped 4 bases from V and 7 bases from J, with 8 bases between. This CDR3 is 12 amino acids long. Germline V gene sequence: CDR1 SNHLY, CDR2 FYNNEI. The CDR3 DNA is TGTGCCAGCAGTGGGGGGGACCAGCCCCAGCATTTT. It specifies CASSGGDQPQHF.

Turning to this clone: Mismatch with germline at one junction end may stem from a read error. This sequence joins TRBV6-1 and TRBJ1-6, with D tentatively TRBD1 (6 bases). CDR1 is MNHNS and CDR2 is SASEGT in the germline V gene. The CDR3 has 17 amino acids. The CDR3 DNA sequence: TGTGCCAGCAGCGAAGTAGGGGGGAGCTCCTATAATTCACCCCTCCACTTT. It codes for CASSEVGGSSYNSPLHF.

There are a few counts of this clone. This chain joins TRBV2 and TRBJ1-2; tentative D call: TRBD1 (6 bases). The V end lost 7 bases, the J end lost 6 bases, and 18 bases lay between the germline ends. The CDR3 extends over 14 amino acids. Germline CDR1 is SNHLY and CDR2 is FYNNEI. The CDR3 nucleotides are TGTGCCAGCACTCCTGACAGGTTTGGGAATGGCTACACCTTC. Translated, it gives CASTPDRFGNGYTF.

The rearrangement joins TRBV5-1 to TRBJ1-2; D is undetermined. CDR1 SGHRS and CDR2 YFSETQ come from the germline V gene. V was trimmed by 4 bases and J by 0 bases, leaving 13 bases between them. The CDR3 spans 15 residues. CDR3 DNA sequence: TGCGCCAGCAGCCCCTTTGCGGGAACTAACTATGGCTACACCTTC. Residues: CASSPFAGTNYGYTF.

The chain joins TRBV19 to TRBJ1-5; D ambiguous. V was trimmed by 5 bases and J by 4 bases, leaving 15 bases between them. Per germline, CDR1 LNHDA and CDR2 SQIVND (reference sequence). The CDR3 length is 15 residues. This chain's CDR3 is CASSVVGTPNQPQHF. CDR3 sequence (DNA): TGTGCCAGTAGTGTCGTCGGCACCCCTAATCAGCCCCAGCATTTT.

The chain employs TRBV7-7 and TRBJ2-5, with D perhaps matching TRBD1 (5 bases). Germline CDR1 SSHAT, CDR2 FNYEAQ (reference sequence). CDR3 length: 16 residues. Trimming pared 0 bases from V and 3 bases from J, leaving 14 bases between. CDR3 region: CASSLAAAGWEETQYF. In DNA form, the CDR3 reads TGTGCCAGCAGCTTAGCTGCGGCAGGGTGGGAAGAGACCCAGTACTTC. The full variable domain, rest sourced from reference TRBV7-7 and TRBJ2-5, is GAGVSQSPRYKVTKRGQDVTLRCDPISSHATLYWYQQALGQGPEFLTYFNYEAQPDKSGLPSDRFSAERPEGSISTLTIQRTEQRDSAMYRCASSLAAAGWEETQYFGPGTRLLVL.

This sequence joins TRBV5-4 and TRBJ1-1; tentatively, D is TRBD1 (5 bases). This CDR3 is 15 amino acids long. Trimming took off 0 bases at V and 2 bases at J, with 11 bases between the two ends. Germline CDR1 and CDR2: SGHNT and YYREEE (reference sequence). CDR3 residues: CASSLAGRANTEAFF. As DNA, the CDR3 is TGTGCCAGCAGCTTGGCCGGCAGGGCAAACACTGAAGCTTTCTTT.

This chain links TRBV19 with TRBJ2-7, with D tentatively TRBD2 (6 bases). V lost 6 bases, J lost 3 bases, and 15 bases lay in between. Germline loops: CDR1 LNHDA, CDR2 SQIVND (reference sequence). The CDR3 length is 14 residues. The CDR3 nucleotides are TGTGCCAGTAGCAAGGAGGGATACGACTACGAGCAGTACTTC. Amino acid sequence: CASSKEGYDYEQYF. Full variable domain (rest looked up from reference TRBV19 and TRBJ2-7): DGGITQSPKYLFRKEGQNVTLSCEQNLNHDAMYWYRQDPGQGLRLIYYSQIVNDFQKGDIAEGYSVSREKKESFPLTVTSAQKNPTAFYLCASSKEGYDYEQYFGPGTRLTVT.

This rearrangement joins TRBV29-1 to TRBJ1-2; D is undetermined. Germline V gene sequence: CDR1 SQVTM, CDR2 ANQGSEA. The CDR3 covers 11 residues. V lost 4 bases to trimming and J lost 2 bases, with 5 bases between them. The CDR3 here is CSVAQNYGYTF. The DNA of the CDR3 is TGCAGCGTTGCACAGAACTATGGCTACACCTTC.

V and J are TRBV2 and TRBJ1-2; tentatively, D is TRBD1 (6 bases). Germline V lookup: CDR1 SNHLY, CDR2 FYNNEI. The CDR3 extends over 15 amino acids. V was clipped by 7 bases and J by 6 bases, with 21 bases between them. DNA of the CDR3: TGTGCCAGCAAATTAGAGTTCGGGGAGGGGGATGGCTACACCTTC. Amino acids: CASKLEFGEGDGYTF.

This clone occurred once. DNA for the CDR3: TGTGCCAGCAGTTCATCCAGGGGTTATGAAAAACTGTTTTTT. Its protein product is CASSSSRGYEKLFF. The chain joins TRBV28 to TRBJ1-4, with D perhaps matching TRBD1 (6 bases). CDR3 length: 14 residues. The germline gives CDR1 MDHEN, CDR2 SYDVKM. V lost 4 bases and J lost 6, with 12 bases in between.

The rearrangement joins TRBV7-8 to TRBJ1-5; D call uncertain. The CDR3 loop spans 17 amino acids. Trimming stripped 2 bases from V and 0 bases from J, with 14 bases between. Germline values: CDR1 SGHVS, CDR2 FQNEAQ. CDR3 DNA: TGTGCCAGCAGCTTACGAAATCGACTCCATAGCAATCAGCCCCAGCATTTT. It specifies CASSLRNRLHSNQPQHF.

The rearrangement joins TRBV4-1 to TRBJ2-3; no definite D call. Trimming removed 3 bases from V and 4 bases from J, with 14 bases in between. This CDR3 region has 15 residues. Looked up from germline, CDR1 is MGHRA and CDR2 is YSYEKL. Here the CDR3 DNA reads TGCGCCAGCAGCCATGCGGACCCGGTGGCAGATACGCAGTATTTT. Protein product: CASSHADPVADTQYF.

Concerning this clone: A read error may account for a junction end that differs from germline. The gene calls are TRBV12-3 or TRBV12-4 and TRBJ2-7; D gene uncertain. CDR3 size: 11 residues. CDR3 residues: CASSLAQTLNF. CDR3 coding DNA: TGTGCCAGCAGTTTAGCGCAGACTTTAAACTTC.

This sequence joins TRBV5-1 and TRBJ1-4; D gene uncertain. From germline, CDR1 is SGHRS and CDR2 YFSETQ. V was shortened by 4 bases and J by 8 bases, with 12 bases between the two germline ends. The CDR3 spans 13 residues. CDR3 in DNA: TGCGCCAGCAGCAGTTCAGGACGGGAAAAACTGTTTTTT. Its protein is CASSSSGREKLFF. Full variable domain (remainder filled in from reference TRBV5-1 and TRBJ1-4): KAGVTQTPRYLIKTRGQQVTLSCSPISGHRSVSWYQQTPGQGLQFLFEYFSETQRNKGNFPGRFSGRQFSNSRSEMNVSTLELGDSALYLCASSSSGREKLFFGSGTQLSVL.

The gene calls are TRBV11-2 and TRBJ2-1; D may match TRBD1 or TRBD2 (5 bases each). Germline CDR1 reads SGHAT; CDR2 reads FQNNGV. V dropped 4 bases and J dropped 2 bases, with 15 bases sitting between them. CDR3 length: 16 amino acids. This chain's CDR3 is CASSSRGRAPYNEQFF. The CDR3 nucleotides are TGTGCCAGCAGCTCGAGGGGACGGGCCCCCTACAATGAGCAGTTCTTC.

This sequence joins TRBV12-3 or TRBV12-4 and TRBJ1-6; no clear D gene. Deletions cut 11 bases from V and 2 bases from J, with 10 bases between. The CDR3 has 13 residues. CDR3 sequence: CAVRIAYNSPLHF. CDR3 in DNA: TGTGCCGTCAGGATTGCCTATAATTCACCCCTCCACTTT.

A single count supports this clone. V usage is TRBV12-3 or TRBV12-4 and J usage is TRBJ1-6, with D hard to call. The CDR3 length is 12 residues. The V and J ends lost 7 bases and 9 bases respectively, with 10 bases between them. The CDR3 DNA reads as TGTGCCAGCAAAACAGAGGCTTCACCCCTCCACTTT. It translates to CASKTEASPLHF.

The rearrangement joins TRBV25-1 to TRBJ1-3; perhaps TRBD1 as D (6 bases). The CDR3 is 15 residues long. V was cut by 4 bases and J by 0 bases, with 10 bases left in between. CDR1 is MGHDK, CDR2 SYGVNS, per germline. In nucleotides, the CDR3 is TGTGCCAGCAGTGCGGACAGCTACTCTGGAAACACCATATATTTT. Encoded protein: CASSADSYSGNTIYF.

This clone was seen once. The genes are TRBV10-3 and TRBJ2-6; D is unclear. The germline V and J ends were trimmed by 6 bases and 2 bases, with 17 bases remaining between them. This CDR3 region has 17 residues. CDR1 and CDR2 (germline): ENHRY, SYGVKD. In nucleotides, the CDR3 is TGTGCCATCAGGCACGGTACCCAAGGGCCTGGGGCCAACGTCCTGACTTTC. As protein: CAIRHGTQGPGANVLTF.

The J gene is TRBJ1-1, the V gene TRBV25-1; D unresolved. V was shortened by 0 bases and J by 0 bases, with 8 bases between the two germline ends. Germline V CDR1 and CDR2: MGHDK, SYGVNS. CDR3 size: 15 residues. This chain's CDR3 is CASSEYGLLNTEAFF. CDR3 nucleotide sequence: TGTGCCAGCAGTGAATATGGGCTTTTGAACACTGAAGCTTTCTTT.

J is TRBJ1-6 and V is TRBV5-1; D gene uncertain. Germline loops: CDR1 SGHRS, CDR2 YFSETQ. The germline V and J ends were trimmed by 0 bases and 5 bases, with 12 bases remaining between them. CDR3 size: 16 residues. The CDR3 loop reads CASSLASSVNNSPLHF. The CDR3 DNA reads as TGCGCCAGCAGCTTGGCCTCGTCAGTCAATAATTCACCCCTCCACTTT.

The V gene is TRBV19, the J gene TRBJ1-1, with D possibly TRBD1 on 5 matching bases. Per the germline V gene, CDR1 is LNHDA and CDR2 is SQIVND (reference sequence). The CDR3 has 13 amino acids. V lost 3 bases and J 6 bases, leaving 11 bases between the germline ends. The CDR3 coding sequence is TGTGCCAGTAGTATTCAGGGTCGGGCTGAAGCTTTCTTT. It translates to CASSIQGRAEAFF.